Below are 4 T cell receptor beta chains sequenced from a single sample in a study of CD8 T cells in ankylosing spondylitis. The study's findings and limits: A TCR beta motif of roughly 8 highly homologous variants appeared characteristic of ankylosing spondylitis blood.

These receptors lack a known antigen. TCRdb re-derived calls from the 5' RACE reads in MiXCR, one entry per CDR3 protein. The sample yields about 220,000 distinct CDR3 sequences, 6% to 8% seen once. Sequenced input: blood, either unsorted or a sorted T cell fraction (not recorded which). The receptor set was obtained from a male donor with ankylosing spondylitis.

The sample holds a few counts of this clonotype. The J gene is TRBJ2-3, the V gene TRBV6-1, with TRBD1 matching 8 bases. Trimming cost V 5 bases and J 0 bases; bases outside gene matches: 13. The CDR3 extends over 18 amino acids. The germline V gene encodes CDR1 MNHNS and CDR2 SASEGT. CDR3 nucleotides: TGTGCCAGCAGTAAAAATCGACAGGGGCCGACTAGCACAGATACGCAGTATTTT. Protein: CASSKNRQGPTSTDTQYF.

The chain has TRBV20-1 and TRBJ1-1; weak D call: TRBD1 (5 bases). Germline V gene data show CDR1 as DFQATT and CDR2 as SNEGSKA (reference sequence). The CDR3 extends over 17 amino acids. The CDR3 loop is CSPGGTTVQVVNTEAFF. For the CDR3, the DNA is TGCAGCCCGGGGGGAACGACAGTTCAAGTGGTGAACACTGAAGCTTTCTTT.

This clonotype was counted at least ten times. This chain links TRBV9 with TRBJ1-5; D not resolved. This CDR3 has 14 residues. V gave up 0 bases and J gave up 6 bases, with 10 bases separating them. The germline CDR1 and CDR2 sequences are SGDLS and YYNGEE. The CDR3 nucleotides read TGTGCCAGCAGCGTAGACGAGGGAGTTCAGCCCCAGCATTTT. This encodes CASSVDEGVQPQHF.

CDR3 region: CASSQEQPGAYYGYTF. The CDR3 nucleotides read TGTGCCAGCAGCCAAGAGCAGCCAGGTGCTTACTATGGCTACACCTTC. This chain uses TRBV4-2 with TRBJ1-2; no firm D call. Trimming pared 0 bases from V and 3 bases from J, leaving 14 bases between. This CDR3 region has 16 residues. CDR1 is LGHNA, CDR2 YNFKEQ, per germline.